This T cell receptor beta chain was observed in a study of early T cells in non-severe SARS-CoV-2 infection. Across the whole study: Unsorted whole blood bulk RNA was sequenced, with unpaired chains.

Between the trimmed V and J ends, which lost 4 bases and 10 bases, there was a span of 14 bases. There are 13 residues in the CDR3. From germline, CDR1 is MGHDK and CDR2 SYGVNS. Concerning this clonotype: Its antigen is not known.

Each single cDNA molecule received a unique molecular identifier. TCRdb fed the 5' RACE reads into MiXCR, producing one record per CDR3 protein. The sample records approximately 100,000 distinct CDR3 sequences, approximately 10% being singletons. General observations from the study: Clonotype matching in VDJdb favored anti-spike CD8 responses and did not capture private and CD4 specificities.

The TCR sequence derives from an adult who was a healthcare worker with PCR-confirmed SARS-CoV-2 infection or an uninfected control (not recorded which). The chain combines TRBV25-1 with TRBJ2-1, with D perhaps matching TRBD1 (6 bases). The sample was whole blood. CDR3 DNA sequence: TGTGCCAGCAGTGCCATTTCCGGGACAGAGCAGTTCTTC. Translating gives CASSAISGTEQFF.